This TCR beta chain was identified during a study of T cell responses to AZD1222 COVID-19 vaccine. As for the study in general: Timing groups of about 4 and about 12 weeks for second doses were pooled. General study points: There were mostly white British donors and more females than males, and clonal diversity was possibly underestimated.

In regard to this clone: Its antigen is unknown.

Some clones are missing from TCRdb's copy, which holds only in-frame ones; the method was immunoSEQ multiplex PCR. The sample records 75,000 to 100,000 clones, approximately 90% being singletons. V dropped 4 bases and J dropped 6; count of bases not matched to a gene: 7. The CDR3 contains 15 residues. The germline V gene has CDR1 MDHEN and CDR2 SYDVKM. Here the sequenced sample was peripheral blood, taken on day 0 of AZD1222 vaccination. The chain couples TRBV28 to TRBJ2-5, with 11 bases fitting TRBD2. The TCR was taken from an adult in good health. CDR3 region: CASSSLAGVWKTQYF. The CDR3 nucleotides are TGTGCCAGCAGTTCACTAGCGGGAGTCTGGAAGACCCAGTACTTC.